Presented here are 28 T cell receptor beta chains from one specimen sequenced in a study of blood T cells in healthy people across ages. Through a sample-barcoded 5' primer and a J-beta primer mix, a second PCR was run for roughly 6 to 12 cycles. TCRdb re-analysed the 5' RACE reads in MiXCR, keeping a single row per CDR3 protein. Among about 570,000 distinct CDR3 sequences listed, about 25% were seen once. Another study also made use of these data, one on T cells of mothers and their children.

Source material: blood. Every receptor here comes from a boy younger than 10 in good health.

This clonotype was seen a few times. The chain is built from TRBV9 and TRBJ1-3; possible D gene TRBD1, 5 bases. Germline values: CDR1 SGDLS, CDR2 YYNGEE. The CDR3 loop spans 15 amino acids. Trimming left V 6 bases short and J 5 bases short, with 18 bases between. CDR3 region: CASTSTPGGRNTIYF. CDR3 nucleotide sequence: TGTGCCAGCACCAGCACCCCGGGGGGAAGAAACACCATATATTTT. Full variable domain (missing parts from reference TRBV9 and TRBJ1-3): DSGVTQTPKHLITATGQRVTLRCSPRSGDLSVYWYQQSLDQGLQFLIQYYNGEERAKGNILERFSAQQFPDLHSELNLSSLELGDSALYFCASTSTPGGRNTIYFGEGSWLTVV.

There are a few counts of this clonotype. The chain employs TRBV2 and TRBJ1-6; D is uncertain. The CDR3 spans 12 residues. V shed 6 bases and J shed 7 bases, with 7 bases lying between them. Germline V gives CDR1 SNHLY, CDR2 FYNNEI. CDR3 DNA: TGTGCCAGCAGAAAACAGAATTCACCCCTCCACTTT. This translates into CASRKQNSPLHF.

The chain is built from TRBV25-1 and TRBJ1-1, with no clear D. V was clipped by 1 base and J by 5 bases, with 17 bases between them. The CDR3 is made up of 16 amino acids. Germline lookup yields CDR1 MGHDK and CDR2 SYGVNS. The CDR3: CASSESGPSRRTEAFF. In DNA form, the CDR3 reads TGTGCCAGCAGTGAATCTGGTCCCTCCCGCAGGACTGAAGCTTTCTTT.

The gene calls are TRBV5-1 and TRBJ2-7, with D maybe TRBD1 (8 bases). CDR1 is SGHRS and CDR2 is YFSETQ in the germline V gene. With 4 bases removed from V and 3 bases from J, the gap between germline ends came to 17 bases. CDR3 length: 15 residues. The DNA for the CDR3 is TGCGCCAGCAGCGCCACAACAGGGGGGGACTACGAGCAGTACTTC. Residues: CASSATTGGDYEQYF.

The sample holds a few counts of this clonotype. This rearrangement joins TRBV3-1 to TRBJ2-5; D possibly corresponds to TRBD2 (6 bases). V was pared by 3 bases and J by 0 bases, with 17 bases between. There are 17 residues in the CDR3. Germline V CDR1 and CDR2: LGHDT, YNNKEL (reference sequence). The CDR3 DNA is TGTGCCAGCAGCCAGGGAACTAGCCCCACGAACCAAGAGACCCAGTACTTC. Its translation is CASSQGTSPTNQETQYF.

This clonotype was seen more than once but under ten times. V is TRBV27 and J is TRBJ2-1; weak D call: TRBD1 (6 bases). Germline V lookup: CDR1 MNHEY, CDR2 SMNVEV (reference sequence). V was trimmed by 5 bases and J by 8 bases, leaving 16 bases between them. CDR3 length equals 14 residues. The CDR3, as DNA: TGTGCCAGCAGTCCGGACAGTGACCTACATGAGCAGTTCTTC. Translated, it gives CASSPDSDLHEQFF.

There are many counts of this clonotype. The rearrangement joins TRBV12-3 or TRBV12-4 to TRBJ2-7, with TRBD2 matching 7 bases. This CDR3 spans 12 amino acids. V dropped 7 bases and J dropped 4; count of bases not matched to a gene: 4. The CDR3 reads CASTGGGYEQYF. In nucleotides, the CDR3 is TGTGCCAGCACTGGGGGGGGATACGAGCAGTACTTC.

This clonotype was observed once. Written as DNA, the CDR3 is TGTGCCACCAGCAGAGATCTTCGGCAGGGAGGAGGGCAGCCCCAGCATTTT. This sequence encodes CATSRDLRQGGGQPQHF. The V call is TRBV15, the J call TRBJ1-5, with a tentative D call TRBD1 (5 bases). The length of the CDR3 is 17 residues. V was pared by 0 bases and J by 7 bases, with 19 bases between. Germline loops: CDR1 LNHNV, CDR2 YYDKDF (reference sequence).

This clonotype was observed a handful of times. J is TRBJ1-1 and V is TRBV2; a possible D gene is TRBD1 (5 bases). This CDR3 comprises 15 residues. Trimming left V 7 bases short and J 0 bases short, with 15 bases between. Per germline, CDR1 SNHLY and CDR2 FYNNEI. Written as DNA, the CDR3 is TGTGCCAGCATCATCGACAGCCACATGAACACTGAAGCTTTCTTT. It translates to CASIIDSHMNTEAFF.

The chain couples TRBV28 to TRBJ2-7; TRBD2 matches 13 bases. V gave up 4 bases and J gave up 4 bases; unmatched junction bases: 10. CDR3 length: 17 amino acids. Germline V gene data show CDR1 as MDHEN and CDR2 as SYDVKM. The CDR3 here is CASSSHTSGGARYEQYF. DNA of the CDR3: TGTGCCAGCAGTTCCCACACTAGCGGGGGGGCCCGATACGAGCAGTACTTC.

Worth noting for this clonotype: Compared with germline, one end of the junction differs, possibly owing to a read error. This rearrangement joins TRBV12-3 or TRBV12-4 to TRBJ2-3, with D uncertain. This CDR3 has 14 residues. The CDR3 protein is CASRLSGNTDTEYF. The CDR3 DNA is TGTGCCAGCAGACTCTCTGGGAACACAGATACGGAGTATTTT.

The gene calls are TRBV29-1 and TRBJ2-1, with unresolved D. The germline CDR1 and CDR2 sequences are SQVTM and ANQGSEA. The CDR3 spans 14 residues. V was clipped by 6 bases and J by 5 bases, with 17 bases between them. The CDR3 region is CSVSVADFHNEQFF. CDR3 DNA: TGCAGCGTCTCGGTTGCCGACTTTCACAATGAGCAGTTCTTC.

This clonotype was observed a few times. The gene calls are TRBV12-3 or TRBV12-4 and TRBJ1-5, with D unresolved. Trimming removed 7 bases from V and 3 bases from J, with 16 bases in between. The CDR3 has 15 residues. In nucleotides, the CDR3 is TGTGCCAGCAACCCGGACGGGAGAGACAATCAGCCCCAGCATTTT. Its translation is CASNPDGRDNQPQHF.

This clonotype was counted only a few times. This chain uses TRBV10-3 with TRBJ2-5, with D perhaps TRBD1 (6 bases). CDR1 is ENHRY, CDR2 SYGVKD, per germline. The CDR3 sequence is 14 residues long. Trimming removed 7 bases at V and 4 bases at J, with 16 bases between. CDR3 nucleotide sequence: TGTGCCATCAAGAGCGTGGGGGCAGGAGAGACCCAGTACTTC. Translated, it gives CAIKSVGAGETQYF.

This clonotype was picked up a small number of times. The V call is TRBV20-1, the J call TRBJ2-1; 16 bases match TRBD2. V lost 6 bases, J lost 3 bases, and 11 bases stayed unmatched. Per the germline V gene, CDR1 is DFQATT and CDR2 is SNEGSKA (reference sequence). The CDR3 extends over 18 amino acids. The CDR3 DNA sequence: TGCAGTGCGCCTCCCCCGGGACTAGCGGGAGGGCGCTACAATGAGCAGTTCTTC. Its protein is CSAPPPGLAGGRYNEQFF.

This clonotype has more than one count but fewer than ten. The chain carries TRBV29-1 and TRBJ1-1; tentative D call: TRBD1 (5 bases). CDR3 length: 13 amino acids. V lost 4 bases to trimming and J lost 4 bases, with 13 bases between them. Germline lookup yields CDR1 SQVTM and CDR2 ANQGSEA. CDR3 nucleotides: TGCAGCGTTGTGGGTTCTGGGGGCACTGAAGCTTTCTTT. Amino acids: CSVVGSGGTEAFF.

This clonotype has only a few counts. The DNA of the CDR3 is TGTGCCAGCATAAGCAGGGTAGGAACCGGGGAGCTGTTTTTT. This encodes CASISRVGTGELFF. This chain joins TRBV12-3 or TRBV12-4 and TRBJ2-2, with D possibly TRBD1 on 5 matching bases. The CDR3 contains 14 residues. V was shortened by 7 bases and J by 5 bases, with 14 bases between the two germline ends.

The chain uses TRBV20-1 and TRBJ2-7, with 10 bases aligning to TRBD2. J gave up 3 bases and V 0 bases, and 5 bases lay outside the gene matches. This CDR3 is 15 amino acids long. Germline V gene lookup returns CDR1 DFQATT and CDR2 SNEGSKA (reference sequence). The CDR3 loop reads CSARDFSGGYYEQYF. In DNA, the CDR3 is TGCAGTGCTAGAGATTTTAGCGGGGGGTACTACGAGCAGTACTTC.

This clonotype was detected only a few times. The CDR3 DNA reads as TGTGCCAGCAGTTTTCGCCATATGAACACTGAAGCTTTCTTT. This translates into CASSFRHMNTEAFF. The chain carries TRBV12-3 or TRBV12-4 and TRBJ1-1; the D is unclear. The CDR3 is 14 residues long. Deletions cut 3 bases from V and 0 bases from J, with 8 bases between.

The J gene is TRBJ2-7, the V gene TRBV7-6; D is unresolved. Trimming left V 5 bases short and J 6 bases short, with 14 bases between. CDR1 SGHVS and CDR2 FNYEAQ come from the germline V gene. This CDR3 region has 13 residues. The CDR3, as DNA: TGTGCCAGCAGCGAAAGTATGCCGGGCGAGCAGTACTTC. Its translation is CASSESMPGEQYF. Complete variable domain (other parts from reference TRBV7-6 and TRBJ2-7): GAGVSQSPRYKVTKRGQDVALRCDPISGHVSLYWYRQALGQGPEFLTYFNYEAQQDKSGLPNDRFSAERPEGSISTLTIQRTEQRDSAMYRCASSESMPGEQYFGPGTRLTVT.

CDR3 bases: TGTGCCAGCAGCCAAGAGGTGGTTTCACCCCTCCACTTT. It encodes CASSQEVVSPLHF. This chain uses TRBV3-1 with TRBJ1-6, with no clear D. From germline, CDR1 is LGHDT and CDR2 YNNKEL (reference sequence). V lost 0 bases and J 9 bases, leaving 6 bases between the germline ends. This CDR3 is 13 amino acids long.

This clonotype was detected only a few times. The CDR3 protein is CASSFDKEAFF. CDR3 sequence (DNA): TGTGCCAGCAGCTTTGACAAGGAAGCTTTCTTT. The rearrangement uses TRBV7-9 and TRBJ1-1; D gene ambiguous. This CDR3 region has 11 residues. Trimming left V 3 bases short and J 8 bases short, with 7 bases between. The germline CDR1 and CDR2 sequences are SEHNR and FQNEAQ (reference sequence).

This clonotype was seen only once. J is TRBJ1-2 and V is TRBV6-2 or TRBV6-3; D possibly corresponds to TRBD1 (6 bases). This CDR3 region has 15 residues. The V gene lost 2 bases and the J gene lost 3 bases, with 13 bases spanning the gap. The germline CDR1 and CDR2 sequences are MNHEY and SVGEGT. The CDR3 DNA sequence: TGTGCCAGCAGTTACCCGGAGAGGGGGGACTATGGCTACACCTTC. Translating it yields CASSYPERGDYGYTF.

This clonotype was found a few times. The chain has TRBV12-3 or TRBV12-4 and TRBJ2-7, with TRBD1 identical over 8 bases. V trimming: 5 bases; J trimming: 6 bases; junction bases outside the gene matches: 9. The CDR3 has 14 residues. This CDR3 is CASSRRGQGGEQYF. The CDR3 coding sequence is TGTGCCAGCAGTCGCCGCGGACAGGGCGGCGAGCAGTACTTC.

The V call is TRBV19, the J call TRBJ1-6, with TRBD1 matching over 9 bases. The V and J ends lost 5 bases and 11 bases, in that order; junction bases with no gene match: 4. Germline assignment: CDR1 LNHDA and CDR2 SQIVND (reference sequence). The CDR3 is 13 amino acids. In DNA form, the CDR3 reads TGTGCCAGTAGTGAGACAGGGGGTGCACCCCTCCACTTT. Protein sequence: CASSETGGAPLHF.

The chain uses TRBV5-6 and TRBJ1-2; 7 bases match TRBD1. Germline-derived CDR1 and CDR2 are SGHDT and YYEEEE. V lost 5 bases and J lost 4; bases outside the gene matches: 8. The CDR3 is 14 residues long. This chain's CDR3 is CASRDRQGGYGYTF. The CDR3 DNA is TGTGCCAGCAGAGATCGACAGGGTGGCTATGGCTACACCTTC.

This chain joins TRBV6-1 and TRBJ1-2, with TRBD1 as a possible D gene (6 bases). Per the germline V gene, CDR1 is MNHNS and CDR2 is SASEGT. The CDR3 spans 16 residues. With 6 bases removed from V and 6 bases from J, the gap between germline ends came to 23 bases. CDR3 loop: CASSIQWGRSRHGYTF. Written as DNA, the CDR3 is TGTGCCAGCAGCATACAGTGGGGGCGCTCCCGGCATGGCTACACCTTC.

This clonotype was counted a few times. The chain carries TRBV20-1 and TRBJ2-1; D is unclear. Germline V gene data show CDR1 as DFQATT and CDR2 as SNEGSKA (reference sequence). V lost 5 bases and J lost 0, with 11 bases in between. The CDR3 is 14 residues long. CDR3 DNA: TGCAGTGCTCCCGCCGGAAGCTCCTACAATGAGCAGTTCTTC. Encoded protein: CSAPAGSSYNEQFF.